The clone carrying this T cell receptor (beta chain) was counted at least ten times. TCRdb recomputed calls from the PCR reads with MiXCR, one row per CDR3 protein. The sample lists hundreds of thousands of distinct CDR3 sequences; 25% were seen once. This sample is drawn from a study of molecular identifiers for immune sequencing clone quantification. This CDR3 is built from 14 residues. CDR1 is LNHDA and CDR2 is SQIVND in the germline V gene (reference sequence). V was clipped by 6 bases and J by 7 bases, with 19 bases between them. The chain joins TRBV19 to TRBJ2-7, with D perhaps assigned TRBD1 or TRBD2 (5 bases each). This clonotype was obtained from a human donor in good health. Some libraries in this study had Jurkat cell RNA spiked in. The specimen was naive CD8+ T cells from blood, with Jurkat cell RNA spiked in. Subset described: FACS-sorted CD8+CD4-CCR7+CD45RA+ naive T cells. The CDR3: CASRLAGASGEQYF. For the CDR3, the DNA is TGTGCCAGTAGGTTGGCCGGGGCTTCGGGGGAGCAGTACTTC.